A selection of T cell receptor beta chains follows, all from one sample in a study of T cell responses to AZD1222 COVID-19 vaccine. Only in-frame clones appear in the TCRdb table, and some are missing; sequencing was by immunoSEQ multiplex PCR. The data contain around 110,000 clones, just over 85% of them singletons. This specimen was peripheral blood, taken on day 0 of AZD1222 vaccination. These receptors all stem from an adult in good health. Each CDR3 is given with its conserved first and last residue. D genes are given only for firm matches. Rows give clone size only sometimes, using once, few, many, or a class for an expanded clone.

v_gene	d_gene	abundance	j_gene	CDR3aa	CDR3nt
TRBV30	-	once	TRBJ1-1	CAWRRNRVVLDTEAFF	TGTGCCTGGAGACGCAACAGGGTTGTCTTGGACACTGAAGCTTTCTTT
TRBV7-2	TRBD1	-	TRBJ1-5	CASSSPDRGGNQPQHF	TGTGCCAGCAGCTCCCCTGACAGGGGTGGCAATCAGCCCCAGCATTTT
TRBV7-9	TRBD1	-	TRBJ1-4	CASSPRQGDEKLFF	TGTGCCAGCAGCCCCCGACAGGGCGATGAAAAACTGTTTTTT
TRBV5-4	-	-	TRBJ2-7	CASSLGIGEQYF	TGTGCCAGCAGCTTGGGGATTGGCGAGCAGTACTTC
TRBV3-1/TRBV3-2	-	-	TRBJ2-7	CASSSGPSLHF	TGTGCCAGCAGCTCCGGGCCCTCACTCCACTTC
TRBV6-5	-	-	TRBJ1-4	CASSTGNLEKLFF	TGTGCCAGCAGTACAGGGAACCTGGAGAAACTGTTTTTT
TRBV6-4	-	once	TRBJ2-3	CASSRQARTDTQYF	TGTGCCAGCAGTAGACAGGCGCGCACAGATACGCAGTATTTT
TRBV12-3/TRBV12-4	-	-	TRBJ2-6	CASRGANVLTF	TGTGCCAGCCGGGGGGCCAACGTCCTGACTTTC
TRBV13	TRBD2	-	TRBJ2-7	CASSLRGGAGYEQYF	TGTGCCAGCAGCCTTCGGGGGGGGGCCGGCTACGAGCAGTACTTC
TRBV7-8	TRBD2	-	TRBJ2-3	CASRPLRSSGVGRGDTQYF	TGTGCCAGCAGACCACTGAGGTCTAGCGGTGTCGGACGAGGAGATACGCAGTATTTT
TRBV12-5	TRBD1	-	TRBJ1-3	CASGLLQGLGNTIYF	TGTGCTAGTGGTTTGTTACAGGGGCTCGGAAACACCATATATTTT
TRBV9	-	once	TRBJ1-2	CASSPGSNYGYTF	TGTGCCAGCAGCCCGGGCTCTAACTATGGCTACACCTTC
TRBV12-5	-	-	TRBJ2-5	CASGLVWTDSQETQYF	TGTGCTAGTGGTTTGGTTTGGACCGATAGCCAAGAGACCCAGTACTTC
TRBV19	-	-	TRBJ2-1	CASSIPGLYNEQFF	TGTGCCAGTAGTATACCTGGGCTTTACAATGAGCAGTTCTTC
TRBV15	-	-	TRBJ2-3	CATSRGQRPSTDTQYF	TGTGCCACCAGCAGAGGCCAGCGGCCAAGCACAGATACGCAGTATTTT
TRBV5-1	-	-	TRBJ2-3	CASSLVGANRDTQYF	TGCGCCAGCAGCTTGGTCGGTGCGAACAGAGATACGCAGTATTTT
TRBV27	TRBD1	-	TRBJ1-2	CASNPGGFSYGYTF	TGTGCCAGCAACCCAGGGGGCTTCAGCTATGGCTACACCTTC
TRBV11-2	-	-	TRBJ2-7	CASSSDNQGWQYF	TGTGCCAGCAGCTCCGACAACCAGGGGTGGCAGTACTTC
TRBV5-1	TRBD1	-	TRBJ1-2	CASRGTGSYGYTF	TGCGCCAGCAGAGGGACAGGGAGCTATGGCTACACCTTC
TRBV5-1	TRBD1	-	TRBJ2-7	CASSLASGTGAYEQYF	TGCGCCAGCAGCTTGGCCTCCGGGACAGGGGCCTACGAGCAGTACTTC
TRBV10-1	-	-	TRBJ1-1	CATGGGGTEAFF	TGCGCCACCGGGGGGGGTGGTACTGAAGCTTTCTTT
TRBV10-2	-	-	TRBJ2-7	CASRSGRVSNEQYF	TGCGCCAGCAGATCGGGACGTGTCTCGAATGAGCAGTACTTC
TRBV9	-	-	TRBJ2-1	CASSASGGSYNEQFF	TGTGCCAGCAGCGCCTCCGGGGGTTCCTACAATGAGCAGTTCTTC
TRBV3-1/TRBV3-2	TRBD2	-	TRBJ2-1	CASSHPGLAGFDYNEQFF	TGTGCCAGCAGCCACCCGGGACTAGCGGGATTCGATTACAATGAGCAGTTCTTC
TRBV2	-	-	TRBJ1-3	CASSLSSGNTIYF	TGTGCCAGCAGTTTGAGCTCTGGAAACACCATATATTTT
TRBV2	-	-	TRBJ2-2	CASSYLETGELFF	TGTGCCAGCAGCTACCTGGAGACCGGGGAGCTGTTTTTT
TRBV7-2	-	-	TRBJ1-1	CASSLAGQYTEAFF	TGTGCCAGCAGCTTAGCGGGGCAGTACACTGAAGCTTTCTTT
TRBV7-6	-	-	TRBJ2-3	CASSSRPRASTDTQYF	TGTGCCAGCAGCTCTCGCCCGAGGGCTAGCACAGATACGCAGTATTTT
TRBV6-5	-	-	TRBJ1-1	CASSYAGRGSTEAFF	TGTGCCAGCAGTTATGCGGGGAGGGGTTCCACTGAAGCTTTCTTT
TRBV5-1	TRBD2	-	TRBJ2-5	CASSFGTSGQETQYF	TGCGCCAGCAGCTTTGGGACTAGCGGACAAGAGACCCAGTACTTC
TRBV7-9	-	-	TRBJ2-7	CASYLAGSSNEQYF	TGTGCCAGCTACCTCGCCGGGAGTAGCAACGAGCAGTACTTC
TRBV29-1	-	-	TRBJ2-3	CSARLSTDTQYF	TGCAGCGCTCGACTAAGCACAGATACGCAGTATTTT
TRBV19	-	-	TRBJ2-7	CASSIYGGTYEQYF	TGTGCCAGTAGTATTTACGGCGGAACCTACGAGCAGTACTTC
TRBV5-1	-	-	TRBJ1-4	CASSLLSENEKLFF	TGCGCCAGCAGCTTGTTGTCAGAAAATGAAAAACTGTTTTTT
TRBV19	TRBD2	-	TRBJ2-2	CASSPGLAGEAGELFF	TGTGCCAGCTCACCGGGACTAGCGGGAGAGGCAGGGGAGCTGTTTTTT
TRBV5-1	TRBD1	-	TRBJ1-1	CASSLDRGTEAFF	TGCGCCAGCAGCTTGGACAGGGGAACTGAAGCTTTCTTT
TRBV4-1	TRBD1	-	TRBJ2-7	CASSQDPDREEQYF	TGCGCCAGCAGCCAAGATCCCGACAGGGAGGAGCAGTACTTC
TRBV7-9	TRBD1	once	TRBJ2-5	CASILRQGQETQYF	TGTGCCAGCATCCTCCGACAGGGCCAAGAGACCCAGTACTTC
TRBV6-2/TRBV6-3	-	-	TRBJ1-1	CASSPLWGGAFF	TGTGCCAGCAGTCCCCTTTGGGGGGGAGCTTTCTTT
TRBV6-5	-	-	TRBJ1-2	CASSDPGAGFGYTF	TGTGCCAGCAGCGACCCGGGTGCGGGTTTTGGCTACACCTTC
TRBV30	TRBD2	-	TRBJ2-1	CAWSPGLAVEQFF	TGTGCCTGGAGCCCCGGGCTAGCGGTTGAGCAGTTCTTC
TRBV11-2	TRBD2	-	TRBJ2-3	CASSLFEAASGGTDTQYF	TGTGCCAGCAGCTTATTTGAGGCCGCTAGCGGGGGGACAGATACGCAGTATTTT
TRBV20-1	-	-	TRBJ1-5	CSASVLSIRDSSNQPQHF	TGCAGTGCTAGTGTTTTGTCTATAAGGGACTCTAGCAATCAGCCCCAGCATTTT
TRBV7-6	-	-	TRBJ1-2	CASSLAAGASYGYTF	TGTGCCAGCAGCTTAGCAGCAGGGGCGAGCTATGGCTACACCTTC
TRBV4-3	-	-	TRBJ1-4	CASSQEPDPATNEKLFF	TGCGCCAGCAGCCAAGAGCCCGACCCCGCAACTAATGAAAAACTGTTTTTT
TRBV4-3	-	-	TRBJ1-2	CASSQVRGYGYTF	TGCGCCAGCAGCCAAGTTCGGGGCTATGGCTACACCTTC
TRBV14	-	-	TRBJ1-2	CASSQDATGWYGYTF	TGTGCCAGCAGCCAAGATGCTACAGGGTGGTATGGCTACACCTTC
TRBV5-6	TRBD1	-	TRBJ1-6	CASPTGEVYNSPLHF	TGTGCCAGCCCGACAGGGGAGGTATATAATTCACCCCTCCACTTT
TRBV29-1	-	once	TRBJ1-5	CSVEDPLGQPQHF	TGCAGCGTTGAAGATCCGCTGGGTCAGCCCCAGCATTTT
TRBV7-2	-	-	TRBJ2-7	CASSLGSFYEQYF	TGTGCCAGCAGCCTGGGCTCCTTCTACGAGCAGTACTTC
TRBV2	-	-	TRBJ1-3	CASSDRFGNTIYF	TGTGCCAGCAGTGACAGGTTTGGAAACACCATATATTTT
TRBV4-1	-	once	TRBJ2-1	CASSQVLSPNGQFF	TGCGCCAGCAGCCAAGTATTATCCCCCAATGGGCAGTTCTTC